Detailed here is one T cell receptor (beta chain). The antigen remains unidentified. Each CDR3 protein gets one entry after TCRdb re-called the RACE reads with MiXCR. The sample contains 84,000 or so distinct CDR3 sequences, over 6.5% of which appear only once. These data originate in a study of human T cells and chemical hapten exposure. Study findings and constraints: Expanded TCRs formed significantly more large CDR3 similarity clusters than controls.

Time point denoted: pre-sensitization, week 0. The treatment was: therapeutic diphenylcyclopropenone sensitization with weekly scalp DPC. Patients had alopecia, were aged 18 to 70, and were not pregnant. V shed 6 bases, J shed 1 base, and the junction held 1 base outside the gene matches. CDR1 MNHEY and CDR2 SVGEGT come from the germline V gene. There are 13 residues in the CDR3. The material sequenced was whole blood, taken in connection with sensitization to the hapten diphenylcyclopropenone (DPC). The chain joins TRBV6-2 or TRBV6-3 to TRBJ2-3; TRBD2 agrees at 7 bases. This clonotype was obtained from a man in his forties with alopecia areata. Some clones in this sample may be carry-over from other donors' samples. The CDR3: CASRSGGTDTQYF. Written as DNA, the CDR3 is TGTGCCAGCAGGAGCGGGGGCACAGATACGCAGTATTTT.